This T cell receptor (beta chain) was sequenced in a study of blood T cell repertoires in COVID-19. Turning to the study itself: Donors in the United States, Italy and Spain gave samples during acute or convalescent COVID-19. T cells, B-cell-depleted T cells, or PBMCs supplied cDNA or gDNA.

Authors' methods: Reference gene primers were amplified, and this amplification served to estimate nucleated cell counts. Clones were read by immunoSEQ multiplex PCR, and TCRdb kept only the in-frame ones, dropping some. V, J and clone size derive from that table, while D and trimming were established from the DNA sequence. Of some 200,000 clones in the sample, 65% to 90% were seen once. This clone was counted a single time. The CDR3 contains 17 residues. Trimming cost V 3 bases and J 7 bases, with 28 bases left between them. CDR1 and CDR2 (germline): GTSNPN, SVGIG (reference sequence). What was sequenced was peripheral blood. The sequence was obtained from an elderly man with acute or convalescent COVID-19. This rearrangement joins TRBV30 to TRBJ2-7; possible D gene TRBD1, 6 bases. Written as DNA, the CDR3 is TGTGCCTGGAGCGATAATACCTGGGACACCGCATCGGGTGAGCAGTACGTC. Protein product: CAWSDNTWDTASGEQYV.